These 14 T cell receptor beta chains came from one sample sequenced in a study of blood T cell repertoires in COVID-19 (TCRdb year 2020). The method was the immunoSEQ multiplex PCR assay. In its TCRdb copy, this immuneACCESS table keeps in-frame sequences only and misses some clones. Where compared with another copy, unresolved V genes explain less than half of these, and the others have no known cause. For this sample there are 130,000 to 150,000 clones; around 81% appear just once. Together, the top ten hold roughly 4.7% of the sample. Sequenced: peripheral blood. The source is a woman in her forties or fifties with acute or convalescent COVID-19.

The chain recombines TRBV6-6 with TRBJ2-6; D unresolved. With 7 bases removed from V and 2 bases from J, the gap between germline ends came to 15 bases. Germline values: CDR1 MNHNY, CDR2 SVGAGI (reference sequence). CDR3 length equals 16 residues. In DNA form, the CDR3 reads TGTGCCAGCACCACAGTCTATAATGCTGGGGCCAACGTCCTGACTTTC. It codes for CASTTVYNAGANVLTF.

V is TRBV4-2 and J is TRBJ2-5; 8 nucleotides align to TRBD2. V trimming: 0 bases; J trimming: 6 bases; junction bases outside the gene matches: 12. Germline-derived CDR1 and CDR2 are LGHNA and YNFKEQ. The CDR3 consists of 17 residues. The CDR3 loop is CASSQERDGGGRKTQYF. Here the CDR3 DNA reads TGTGCCAGCAGCCAAGAAAGGGACGGGGGGGGCCGAAAGACCCAGTACTTC.

The gene calls are TRBV9 and TRBJ1-2; D remains unclear. The CDR3 length is 12 residues. V lost 3 bases to trimming and J lost 5 bases, with 8 bases between them. The germline V gene encodes CDR1 SGDLS and CDR2 YYNGEE. As DNA, the CDR3 is TGTGCCAGCAGCGCTGACAAGTATGGCTACACCTTC. Residues: CASSADKYGYTF.

The chain uses TRBV7-2 and TRBJ1-1; 8 positions match TRBD1. V shed 1 base and J 5 bases; nucleotides not matched to a gene: 6. This CDR3 is 15 amino acids long. Germline CDR1 is SGHTA and CDR2 is FQGNSA. CDR3: CASSLVQGVVTEAFF. For the CDR3, the DNA is TGTGCCAGCAGCTTAGTACAGGGGGTAGTAACTGAAGCTTTCTTT.

The V call is TRBV6-2 or TRBV6-3, the J call TRBJ2-7; a weak D match, TRBD2 (6 bases). The CDR3 extends over 14 amino acids. Per germline, CDR1 MNHEY and CDR2 SVGEGT. V lost 2 bases and J 2 bases, leaving 10 bases between the germline ends. The CDR3: CASSYNGGAYEQYF. CDR3 coding DNA: TGTGCCAGCAGTTACAACGGGGGAGCCTACGAGCAGTACTTC.

The V and J genes are TRBV29-1 and TRBJ2-5, with a weak D call TRBD1 (6 bases). The V end lost 3 bases, the J end lost 2 bases, and 10 bases lay between the germline ends. Germline values: CDR1 SQVTM, CDR2 ANQGSEA. The CDR3 consists of 13 residues. The CDR3 is CSVDRGQQETQYF. CDR3 nucleotides: TGCAGCGTTGACCGCGGACAGCAAGAGACCCAGTACTTC.

The gene calls are TRBV3-1 (or the pseudogene TRBV3-2) and TRBJ1-1; no clear D. This CDR3 is built from 13 residues. The V gene's germline CDR1 is LGHDT and CDR2 YNNKEL (reference sequence). With 1 base removed from V and 3 bases from J, the gap between germline ends came to 6 bases. This CDR3 reads CASSQGLDTEAFF. The CDR3 nucleotides read TGTGCCAGCAGCCAAGGACTCGACACTGAAGCTTTCTTT.

The V gene is TRBV7-9, the J gene TRBJ2-1; 9 bases fit TRBD1. V lost 5 bases to trimming and J lost 6 bases; unmatched junction nucleotides: 11. Germline-derived CDR1 and CDR2 are SEHNR and FQNEAQ (reference sequence). The CDR3 extends over 16 amino acids. CDR3 sequence: CASSTPPGQGANEQFF. Here the CDR3 DNA reads TGTGCCAGCAGCACACCCCCGGGACAGGGAGCCAATGAGCAGTTCTTC.

This chain joins TRBV28 and TRBJ1-6; D remains ambiguous. The germline V gene encodes CDR1 MDHEN and CDR2 SYDVKM. The CDR3 spans 12 residues. The germline V and J ends were trimmed by 6 bases and 9 bases, with 9 bases remaining between them. The CDR3 here is CASSPQFSPLHF. The CDR3 bases are TGTGCCAGCAGCCCCCAGTTTTCACCCCTCCACTTT.

This clone came up once. The CDR3 DNA sequence: TGTGCCAGCAGTTCGCCAGCCCCAGGGGACGGAATTTTCGAGCAGTACTTC. It translates to CASSSPAPGDGIFEQYF. The chain uses TRBV28 and TRBJ2-7, with a weak D call TRBD1 (6 bases). Germline V gives CDR1 MDHEN, CDR2 SYDVKM. This CDR3 contains 17 residues. V lost 4 bases to trimming and J lost 6 bases, with 25 bases between them.

This clone was seen just once. The rearrangement links TRBV29-1 to TRBJ1-2; 11 bases agree with TRBD1. The CDR3 runs to 14 residues. V was pared by 5 bases and J by 8 bases, with 10 bases of the junction left unmatched. Germline lookup yields CDR1 SQVTM and CDR2 ANQGSEA. In DNA form, the CDR3 reads TGCAGCGTTCCGGCGGGACAGGGGGGATCGGGCTACACCTTC. It yields the protein CSVPAGQGGSGYTF.

CDR3 loop: CAISESRRGSTDTQYF. In DNA, the CDR3 is TGTGCCATCAGTGAGTCGCGGCGGGGAAGCACAGATACGCAGTATTTT. The chain has TRBV10-3 and TRBJ2-3; the D gene is possibly TRBD2 (6 bases). CDR3 length: 16 residues. V gave up 0 bases and J gave up 0 bases, with 10 bases separating them. Per germline, CDR1 ENHRY and CDR2 SYGVKD.

The V gene is TRBV19, the J gene TRBJ2-1, with 7 bases that match TRBD1. CDR1 and CDR2 from the germline V gene are LNHDA and SQIVND (reference sequence). The ends lost 3 bases at V and 6 bases at J; junction bases unmatched: 11. The CDR3 runs to 16 residues. The CDR3 loop reads CASSIEDRVFRNEQFF. The CDR3 DNA is TGTGCCAGTAGTATCGAAGACAGGGTTTTTCGCAATGAGCAGTTCTTC.

The V gene is TRBV11-1, the J gene TRBJ1-3; D is undetermined. Deletions cut 4 bases from V and 4 bases from J, with 5 bases between. CDR1 and CDR2 (germline): SGHAT, FQDESV (reference sequence). The CDR3 has 12 amino acids. CDR3 sequence reads: CASSSTGNTIYF. DNA for the CDR3: TGTGCCAGCAGCTCGACAGGAAACACCATATATTTT.